The 26 T cell receptor beta chains below all came from one sample that was sequenced in a study of T cells in Graves' hyperthyroidism and ophthalmopathy. RNA transcripts provided the source from which TCR beta CDR3 regions were amplified. First-round RT-PCR with HTBI primers amplified the TCR CDR3 region. MiXCR, run by TCRdb on the multiplex PCR reads, gives a single entry per CDR3 protein. The sample lists about 400,000 distinct CDR3 sequences, 15% to 18% occurring once. Input material: blood. The receptors derive from a woman between 18 and 29 years old with Graves' hyperthyroidism.

This sequence joins TRBV25-1 and TRBJ1-2; unclear D gene. Germline V gene sequence: CDR1 MGHDK, CDR2 SYGVNS. CDR3 size: 12 residues. Trimming pared 6 bases from V and 5 bases from J, leaving 10 bases between. The CDR3 DNA sequence: TGTGCCAGCAGGGGCTCTTGGTATGGCTACACCTTC. Translated: CASRGSWYGYTF.

The chain has TRBV10-3 and TRBJ2-5; 8 bases are shared with TRBD2. The V gene end was trimmed by 10 bases and the J gene end by 4 bases; junction bases not matched to a gene: 8. Germline V gene sequence: CDR1 ENHRY, CDR2 SYGVKD. The CDR3 spans 13 residues. CDR3 in amino acids: CATKAGERETQYF. The DNA of the CDR3 is TGTGCCACTAAAGCGGGAGAGCGAGAGACCCAGTACTTC.

With regard to this clonotype: This may arise from a read error, as a much more abundant clone is one base away. This chain connects TRBV12-3 or TRBV12-4 to TRBJ2-1; TRBD1 is a possible D gene (7 bases). The J call is doubtful: the DNA matches TRBJ2-7 better. The CDR3 is 15 residues long. CDR3 protein: CASSPRGRSYNEQYF. The CDR3 region has the DNA TGTGCCAGCAGCCCCAGGGGGAGGTCCTACAATGAGCAGTACTTC.

This clonotype showed up many times. This sequence joins TRBV6-1 and TRBJ1-6, with TRBD1 matching over 9 bases. CDR1 and CDR2 from the germline V gene are MNHNS and SASEGT. J gave up 10 bases and V 4 bases, and 8 bases lay outside the gene matches. The CDR3 runs 15 residues. The CDR3 nucleotides are TGTGCCAGCAGTGCCCCCGGGACAGGGATCTCACCCCTCCACTTT. Its translation: CASSAPGTGISPLHF.

At least ten counts were recorded for this clonotype. This chain connects TRBV20-1 to TRBJ2-5, with D unclear. CDR1 and CDR2 (germline): DFQATT, SNEGSKA (reference sequence). This CDR3 comprises 12 residues. The V and J ends lost 6 bases and 2 bases respectively, with 10 bases between them. CDR3 nucleotide sequence: TGCAGTGCACTGGAGTTACAAGAGACCCAGTACTTC. This codes for CSALELQETQYF.

V is TRBV27 and J is TRBJ2-2, with D possibly matching TRBD1 (6 bases). In germline, CDR1 is MNHEY, CDR2 SMNVEV (reference sequence). The CDR3 covers 14 residues. V shed 6 bases and J shed 2 bases, with 10 bases lying between them. The CDR3 coding sequence is TGTGCCAGCAGAGGGGGACACAACACCGGGGAGCTGTTTTTT. Its protein is CASRGGHNTGELFF.

Only a few counts were recorded for this clonotype. This chain links TRBV7-9 with TRBJ1-2; tentative D call: TRBD1 (5 bases). CDR1 and CDR2 (germline): SEHNR, FQNEAQ (reference sequence). Trimming shortened V by 2 bases and J by 2 bases, and 18 bases separated the two germline ends. The CDR3 is 17 amino acids. The CDR3 sequence: CASSLSSGSVLNYGYTF. CDR3 DNA: TGTGCCAGCAGCTTATCGTCAGGGAGCGTCTTAAACTATGGCTACACCTTC.

The chain joins TRBV12-3 or TRBV12-4 to TRBJ2-7; D possibly uses TRBD1 or TRBD2 (5 bases each). The V and J ends lost 5 bases and 5 bases respectively, with 16 bases between them. The CDR3 has 14 amino acids. CDR3 region: CASSLDEGSHEQYF. CDR3 DNA sequence: TGTGCCAGCAGTCTTGATGAGGGGTCCCACGAGCAGTACTTC.

This clonotype was seen repeatedly, ten times or more. The rearrangement uses TRBV20-1 and TRBJ2-1, with unresolved D. V dropped 1 base and J dropped 6 bases, with 10 bases sitting between them. Looked up from germline, CDR1 is DFQATT and CDR2 is SNEGSKA (reference sequence). The CDR3 totals 13 residues. CDR3 nucleotides: TGCAGTGCTAGAGTTGAAGCGCTCAATGAGCAGTTCTTC. It is translated as CSARVEALNEQFF.

This clonotype was counted many times. The V call is TRBV7-8, the J call TRBJ1-6; D is undetermined. Trimming left V 3 bases short and J 9 bases short, with 9 bases between. The V gene's germline CDR1 is SGHVS and CDR2 FQNEAQ. CDR3 length equals 13 residues. The CDR3 DNA follows: TGTGCCAGCAGCTTTAGCAGTGGTTCACCCCTCCACTTT. Translation gives CASSFSSGSPLHF.

This clonotype was recorded many times. This chain connects TRBV5-4 to TRBJ1-1; the match to TRBD1 covers 7 bases. Germline CDR1 is SGHNT and CDR2 is YYREEE (reference sequence). V trimming: 3 bases; J trimming: 1 base; junction bases outside the gene matches: 6. The CDR3 is made up of 15 amino acids. In DNA form, the CDR3 reads TGTGCCAGCAGCTCGATCAGGGGGGAGAACACTGAAGCTTTCTTT. Translated, it gives CASSSIRGENTEAFF.

This clonotype has at least ten counts. V gene TRBV6-6 combines with J gene TRBJ2-7; tentative D call: TRBD2 (6 bases). The CDR3 length is 15 residues. In germline, CDR1 is MNHNY, CDR2 SVGAGI (reference sequence). V was pared by 0 bases and J by 3 bases, with 12 bases between. CDR3 region: CASSYSWDLNYEQYF. In nucleotides, the CDR3 is TGTGCCAGCAGTTACTCTTGGGACTTGAACTACGAGCAGTACTTC.

This clonotype was observed a few times. The chain carries TRBV3-1 and TRBJ2-2; D gene unclear. Germline V gene lookup returns CDR1 LGHDT and CDR2 YNNKEL (reference sequence). The CDR3 has 13 amino acids. Trimming cost V 6 bases and J 6 bases, with 11 bases left between them. This chain's CDR3 is CASRARQPGELFF. The CDR3 bases are TGTGCCAGCAGGGCCCGGCAGCCCGGGGAGCTGTTTTTT.

This clonotype was detected ten times or more. The chain is built from TRBV20-1 and TRBJ1-2, with TRBD1 identical over 7 bases. Trimming at V came to 4 bases and at J to 8 bases, leaving 7 bases not matched to a gene. CDR1 is DFQATT, CDR2 SNEGSKA, per germline (reference sequence). The CDR3 has 12 residues. The chain's CDR3 is CSATGTVNGYTF. The CDR3, as DNA: TGCAGTGCTACCGGGACAGTTAACGGCTACACCTTC.

This clonotype was recorded at least ten times. The V gene is TRBV6-1, the J gene TRBJ2-7; 10 bases align to TRBD1. Per germline, CDR1 MNHNS and CDR2 SASEGT. The junction had 6 bases not matched to a gene; V was cut back by 5 bases and J by 2 bases. The CDR3 totals 15 residues. DNA for the CDR3: TGTGCCAGCAGTAACCGGACAGGGGGTACCTACGAGCAGTACTTC. It yields the protein CASSNRTGGTYEQYF.

This clonotype appeared many times. The chain employs TRBV20-1 and TRBJ1-5; TRBD1 aligns across 10 bases. The CDR3 sequence is 15 residues long. V trimming: 3 bases; J trimming: 3 bases; junction bases outside the gene matches: 5. CDR1 and CDR2 (germline): DFQATT, SNEGSKA (reference sequence). The CDR3 coding sequence is TGCAGTGCTAGGGGGACAGGGGCGATCAATCAGCCCCAGCATTTT. Translating gives CSARGTGAINQPQHF.

This clonotype was seen repeatedly, ten times or more. This chain links TRBV2 with TRBJ2-3; D is unresolved. The CDR3 runs to 14 residues. CDR1 is SNHLY and CDR2 is FYNNEI in the germline V gene. Trimming took off 3 bases at V and 4 bases at J, with 11 bases between the two ends. CDR3 in amino acids: CASSEAYLSDTQYF. The DNA for the CDR3 is TGTGCCAGCAGTGAGGCGTACCTTTCAGATACGCAGTATTTT. Drawing the rest from reference TRBV2 and TRBJ2-3, the complete variable domain is EPEVTQTPSHQVTQMGQEVILRCVPISNHLYFYWYRQILGQKVEFLVSFYNNEISEKSEIFDDQFSVERPDGSNFTLKIRSTKLEDSAMYFCASSEAYLSDTQYFGPGTRLTVL.

This clonotype was seen a handful of times. The CDR3 sequence is CASSFLRDREGGPLRNYGYTF. DNA of the CDR3: TGTGCCAGCAGTTTCCTCCGGGACAGGGAGGGGGGCCCATTAAGAAACTATGGCTACACCTTC. The chain links TRBV28 to TRBJ1-2, with 9 nucleotides matching TRBD1. Germline-derived CDR1 and CDR2 are MDHEN and SYDVKM. This CDR3 has 21 residues. V lost 3 bases, J lost 2 bases, and 22 bases stayed unmatched.

This clonotype was found many times. This chain links TRBV20-1 with TRBJ2-7; a weak D match, TRBD2 (5 bases). Trimming shortened V by 1 base and J by 0 bases, and 10 bases separated the two germline ends. The germline V gene has CDR1 DFQATT and CDR2 SNEGSKA (reference sequence). CDR3 length: 14 residues. The CDR3 DNA is TGCAGTGCTAGAGGCCTGGACTCCTCCTACGAGCAGTACTTC. It codes for CSARGLDSSYEQYF.

Ten or more counts support this clonotype. This chain connects TRBV20-1 to TRBJ1-2; 8 bases map to TRBD1. This CDR3 contains 11 residues. V lost 7 bases and J lost 5; bases outside the gene matches: 3. Germline assignment: CDR1 DFQATT and CDR2 SNEGSKA (reference sequence). CDR3 sequence: CSVDRGYGYTF. CDR3 coding DNA: TGCAGTGTTGACAGGGGTTATGGCTACACCTTC.

The J gene is TRBJ2-2, the V gene TRBV4-1, with D hard to call. The CDR3 has 15 amino acids. V lost 0 bases and J lost 5, with 10 bases in between. Germline-derived CDR1 and CDR2 are MGHRA and YSYEKL. The CDR3 sequence is CASSQETVLTGELFF. The CDR3 DNA follows: TGCGCCAGCAGCCAAGAAACAGTTTTAACCGGGGAGCTGTTTTTT.

This clonotype appeared many times. This chain uses TRBV12-5 with TRBJ2-2, with 9 bases aligning to TRBD2. The CDR3 is made up of 16 amino acids. Looked up from germline, CDR1 is LGHNT and CDR2 is FRNRAP. V lost 5 bases, J lost 4 bases, and 8 bases stayed unmatched. For the CDR3, the DNA is TGTGCTAGTGGTGCCATTAGCGGGAGCGGCACCGGGGAGCTGTTTTTT. Translated: CASGAISGSGTGELFF.

There are many counts of this clonotype. The chain couples TRBV20-1 to TRBJ2-2, with D unclear. V lost 5 bases, J lost 2 bases, and 9 bases lay in between. Germline V CDR1 and CDR2: DFQATT, SNEGSKA (reference sequence). The CDR3 loop spans 13 amino acids. DNA of the CDR3: TGCAGTGCTCCGGACGGAAACACCGGGGAGCTGTTTTTT. The encoded protein is CSAPDGNTGELFF.

This clonotype was observed at least ten times. The chain combines TRBV6-1 with TRBJ2-4; D perhaps matches TRBD1 (5 bases). V shed 5 bases and J shed 1 base, with 9 bases lying between them. The CDR3 has 14 residues. CDR1 and CDR2 from the germline V gene are MNHNS and SASEGT. In DNA, the CDR3 is TGTGCCAGCAGTTACAACAGGGCCAAAAACATTCAGTACTTC. This gives the protein CASSYNRAKNIQYF.

This clonotype was observed many times. The gene calls are TRBV20-1 and TRBJ1-2, with a possible D match to TRBD1 (6 bases). The CDR3 sequence is 12 residues long. Germline loops: CDR1 DFQATT, CDR2 SNEGSKA (reference sequence). Between the trimmed V and J ends, which lost 5 bases and 12 bases, there was a span of 19 bases. CDR3 amino acids: CSASQGGGGHTF. As DNA, the CDR3 is TGCAGTGCTTCCCAGGGTGGAGGGGGGCACACCTTC.

This clonotype was observed at least ten times. V is TRBV30 and J is TRBJ2-7; the D call may be TRBD1 or TRBD2 (6 bases each). The CDR3 covers 15 residues. Between the trimmed V and J ends, which lost 0 bases and 4 bases, there was a span of 16 bases. Germline V lookup: CDR1 GTSNPN, CDR2 SVGIG (reference sequence). For the CDR3, the DNA is TGTGCCTGGAGTGTACCGACAGGACTACCTTACGAGCAGTACTTC. Translation gives CAWSVPTGLPYEQYF. Variable domain in full (rest from reference TRBV30 and TRBJ2-7): SQTIHQWPATLVQPVGSPLSLECTVEGTSNPNLYWYRQAAGRGLQLLFYSVGIGQISSEVPQNLSASRPQDRQFILSSKKLLLSDSGFYLCAWSVPTGLPYEQYFGPGTRLTVT.